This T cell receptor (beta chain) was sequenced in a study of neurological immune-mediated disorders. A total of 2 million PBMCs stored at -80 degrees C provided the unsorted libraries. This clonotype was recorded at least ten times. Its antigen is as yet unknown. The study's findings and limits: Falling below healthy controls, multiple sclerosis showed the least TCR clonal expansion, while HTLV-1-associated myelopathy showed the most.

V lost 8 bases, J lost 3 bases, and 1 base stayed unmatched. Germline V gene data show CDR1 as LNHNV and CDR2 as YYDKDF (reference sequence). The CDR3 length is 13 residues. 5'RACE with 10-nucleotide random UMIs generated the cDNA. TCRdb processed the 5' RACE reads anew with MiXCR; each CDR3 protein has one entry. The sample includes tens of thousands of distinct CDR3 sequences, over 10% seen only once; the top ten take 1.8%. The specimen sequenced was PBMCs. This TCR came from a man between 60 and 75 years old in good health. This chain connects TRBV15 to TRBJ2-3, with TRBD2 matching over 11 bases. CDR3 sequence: CATLAGGTDTQYF. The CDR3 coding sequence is TGTGCCACCTTAGCGGGGGGGACAGATACGCAGTATTTT.